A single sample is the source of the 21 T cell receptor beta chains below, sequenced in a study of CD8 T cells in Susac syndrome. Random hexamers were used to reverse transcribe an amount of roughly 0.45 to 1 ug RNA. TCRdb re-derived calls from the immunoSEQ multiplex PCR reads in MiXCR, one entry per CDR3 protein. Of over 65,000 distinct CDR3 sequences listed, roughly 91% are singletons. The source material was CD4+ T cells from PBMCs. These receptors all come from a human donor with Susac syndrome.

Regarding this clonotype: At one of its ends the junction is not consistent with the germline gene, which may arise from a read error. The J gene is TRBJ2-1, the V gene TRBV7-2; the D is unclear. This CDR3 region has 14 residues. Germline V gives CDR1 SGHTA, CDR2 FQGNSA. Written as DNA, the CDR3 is TGTGCCGGCAGCTTAGCCGACGCCTCCAATGAGCAGTTCTTC. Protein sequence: CAGSLADASNEQFF.

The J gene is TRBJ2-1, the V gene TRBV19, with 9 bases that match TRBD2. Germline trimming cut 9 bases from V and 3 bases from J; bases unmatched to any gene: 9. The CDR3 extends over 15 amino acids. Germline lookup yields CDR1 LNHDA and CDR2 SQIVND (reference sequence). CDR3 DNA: TGTGCCAGCACTCCACGAGCGGGGGGCTACAATGAGCAGTTCTTC. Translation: CASTPRAGGYNEQFF.

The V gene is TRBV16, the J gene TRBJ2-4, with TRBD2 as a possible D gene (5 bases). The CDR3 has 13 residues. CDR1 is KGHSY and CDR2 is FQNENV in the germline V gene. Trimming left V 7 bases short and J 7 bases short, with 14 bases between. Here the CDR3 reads CASKMFGSNIQYF. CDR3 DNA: TGTGCCAGCAAGATGTTTGGGAGTAACATTCAGTACTTC.

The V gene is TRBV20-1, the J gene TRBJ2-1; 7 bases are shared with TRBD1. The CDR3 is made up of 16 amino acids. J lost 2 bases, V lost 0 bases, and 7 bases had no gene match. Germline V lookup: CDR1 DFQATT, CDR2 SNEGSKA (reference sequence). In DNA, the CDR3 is TGCAGTGCTAGAGATAGGACAGGAAAAGCCTACAATGAGCAGTTCTTC. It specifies CSARDRTGKAYNEQFF.

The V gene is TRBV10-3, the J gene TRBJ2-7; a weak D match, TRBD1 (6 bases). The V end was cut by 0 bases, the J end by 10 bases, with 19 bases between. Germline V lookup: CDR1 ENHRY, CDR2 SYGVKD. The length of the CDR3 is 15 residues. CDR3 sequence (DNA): TGTGCCATCAGTGAGTCAGGTTCAGGGGTCCTTCCCCAGTACTTC. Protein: CAISESGSGVLPQYF.

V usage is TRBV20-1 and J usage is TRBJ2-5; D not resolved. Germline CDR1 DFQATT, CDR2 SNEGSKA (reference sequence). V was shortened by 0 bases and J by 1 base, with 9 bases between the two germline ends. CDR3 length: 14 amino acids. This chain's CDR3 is CSARDWQTQETQYF. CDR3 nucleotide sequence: TGCAGTGCTAGAGATTGGCAGACCCAAGAGACCCAGTACTTC.

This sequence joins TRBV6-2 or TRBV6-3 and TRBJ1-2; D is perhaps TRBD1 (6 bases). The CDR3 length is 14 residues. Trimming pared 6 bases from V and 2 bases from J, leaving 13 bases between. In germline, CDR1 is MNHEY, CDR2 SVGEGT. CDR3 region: CASRAPGGNYGYTF. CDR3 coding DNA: TGTGCCAGCAGAGCCCCGGGGGGCAACTATGGCTACACCTTC.

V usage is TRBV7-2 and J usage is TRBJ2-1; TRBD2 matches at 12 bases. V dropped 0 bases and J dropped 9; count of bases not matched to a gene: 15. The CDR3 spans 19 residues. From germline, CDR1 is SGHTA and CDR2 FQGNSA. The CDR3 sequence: CASSLAPGLLAGGRGEQFF. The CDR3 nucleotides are TGTGCCAGCAGCTTAGCGCCCGGGCTTCTAGCGGGGGGGCGCGGTGAGCAGTTCTTC.

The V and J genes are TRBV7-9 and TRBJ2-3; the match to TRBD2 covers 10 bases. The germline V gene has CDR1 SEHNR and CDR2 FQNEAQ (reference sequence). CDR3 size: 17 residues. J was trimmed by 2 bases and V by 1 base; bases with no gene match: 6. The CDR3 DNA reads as TGTGCCAGCAGCTTAGGTCCACTAGCGGGGAACACAGATACGCAGTATTTT. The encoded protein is CASSLGPLAGNTDTQYF.

CDR3 sequence reads: CASSLRLEGYDEQFF. CDR3 DNA: TGTGCCAGCAGCCTCCGACTAGAAGGTTACGATGAGCAGTTCTTC. The V gene is TRBV7-2, the J gene TRBJ2-1; TRBD2 is a possible D gene (6 bases). V shed 5 bases and J shed 8 bases, with 19 bases lying between them. This CDR3 is 15 amino acids long. Germline-derived CDR1 and CDR2 are SGHTA and FQGNSA.

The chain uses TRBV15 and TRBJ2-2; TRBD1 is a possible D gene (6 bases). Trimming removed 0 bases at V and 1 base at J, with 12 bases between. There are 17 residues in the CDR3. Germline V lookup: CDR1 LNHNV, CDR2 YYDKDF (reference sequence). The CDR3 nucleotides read TGTGCCACCAGCAGAGATTTCGAACAGGGGAACACCGGGGAGCTGTTTTTT. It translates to CATSRDFEQGNTGELFF.

This CDR3 reads CSVAPGNTIYF. CDR3 coding DNA: TGCAGCGTTGCCCCTGGAAACACCATATATTTT. The gene calls are TRBV29-1 and TRBJ1-3; D remains ambiguous. Trimming cost V 4 bases and J 2 bases, with 3 bases left between them. The CDR3 is made up of 11 amino acids. Germline-derived CDR1 and CDR2 are SQVTM and ANQGSEA. The full variable domain, rest sourced from reference TRBV29-1 and TRBJ1-3, is SAVISQKPSRDICQRGTSLTIQCQVDSQVTMMFWYRQQPGQSLTLIATANQGSEATYESGFVIDKFPISRPNLTFSTLTVSNMSPEDSSIYLCSVAPGNTIYFGEGSWLTVV.

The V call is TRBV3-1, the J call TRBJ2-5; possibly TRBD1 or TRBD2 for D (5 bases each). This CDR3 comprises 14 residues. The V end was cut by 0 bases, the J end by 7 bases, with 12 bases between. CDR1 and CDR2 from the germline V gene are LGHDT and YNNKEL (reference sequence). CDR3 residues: CASSQDFSRGTQYF. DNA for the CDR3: TGTGCCAGCAGCCAAGATTTTTCGAGGGGGACCCAGTACTTC.

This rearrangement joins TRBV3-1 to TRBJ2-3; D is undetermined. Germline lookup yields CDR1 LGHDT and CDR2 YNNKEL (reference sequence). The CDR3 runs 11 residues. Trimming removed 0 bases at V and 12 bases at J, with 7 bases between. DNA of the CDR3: TGTGCCAGCAGCCAAGATGGTCCCCAGTATTTT. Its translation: CASSQDGPQYF.

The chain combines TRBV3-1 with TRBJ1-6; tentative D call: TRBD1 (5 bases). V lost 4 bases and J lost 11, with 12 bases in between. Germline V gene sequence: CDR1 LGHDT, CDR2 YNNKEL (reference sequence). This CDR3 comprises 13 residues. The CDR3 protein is CASSPFLGAPLHF. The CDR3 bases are TGTGCCAGCAGCCCTTTCTTGGGGGCACCCCTCCACTTT.

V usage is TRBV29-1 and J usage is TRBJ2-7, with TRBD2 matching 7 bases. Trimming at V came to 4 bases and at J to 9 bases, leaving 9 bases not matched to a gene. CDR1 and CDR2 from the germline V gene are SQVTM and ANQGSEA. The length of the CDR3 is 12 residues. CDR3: CSVGGGSARQYF. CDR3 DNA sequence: TGCAGCGTTGGGGGGGGGTCGGCGAGGCAGTACTTC.

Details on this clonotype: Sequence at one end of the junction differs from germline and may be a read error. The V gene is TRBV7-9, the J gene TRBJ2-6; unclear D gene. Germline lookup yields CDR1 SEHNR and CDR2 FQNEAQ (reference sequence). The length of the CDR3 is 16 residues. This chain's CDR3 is CASNLVWVSGANVLTF. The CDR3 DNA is TGTGCCAGCAACTTAGTGTGGGTCTCTGGGGCCAACGTCCTGACTTTC.

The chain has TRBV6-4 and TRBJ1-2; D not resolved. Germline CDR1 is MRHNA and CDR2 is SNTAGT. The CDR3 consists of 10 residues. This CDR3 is CAGPPYGYTF. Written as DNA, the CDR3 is TGTGCAGGGCCTCCGTATGGCTACACCTTC.

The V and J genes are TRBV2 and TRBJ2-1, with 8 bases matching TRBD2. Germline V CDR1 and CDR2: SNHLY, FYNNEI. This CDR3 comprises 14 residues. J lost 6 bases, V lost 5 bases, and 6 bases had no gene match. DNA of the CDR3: TGTGCCAGCAGTTGGATCCTAGCGGGCAATGAGCAGTTCTTC. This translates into CASSWILAGNEQFF.

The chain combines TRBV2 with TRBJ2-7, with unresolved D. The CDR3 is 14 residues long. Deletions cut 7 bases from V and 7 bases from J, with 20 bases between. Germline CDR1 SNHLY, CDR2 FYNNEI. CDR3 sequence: CASTTGPSGAEQYF. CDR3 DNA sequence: TGTGCCAGCACCACCGGACCCTCGGGTGCTGAGCAGTACTTC.

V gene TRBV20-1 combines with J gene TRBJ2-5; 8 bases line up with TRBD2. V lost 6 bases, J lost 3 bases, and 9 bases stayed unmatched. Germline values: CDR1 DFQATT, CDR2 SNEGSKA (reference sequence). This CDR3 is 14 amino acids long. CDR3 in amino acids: CSAVPGAGEETQYF. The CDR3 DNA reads TGCAGTGCCGTCCCCGGAGCGGGGGAAGAGACCCAGTACTTC.